This is a list of T cell receptor beta chains from one sample in a study of cytomegalovirus exposure and HLA in healthy donors. The data were produced by immunoSEQ multiplex PCR, yet TCRdb's version contains in-frame clones alone and is incomplete. There are roughly 300,000 clones in the sample; roughly 90% occur only once, and approximately 0.94% lies in the top ten. The source material was PBMCs. These receptor sequences come from a woman aged 18-29 years in good health and CMV-seronegative. CDR3s include the opening cysteine and the closing phenylalanine or tryptophan. Each record gives: J gene, clone size, V gene, D gene, CDR3 DNA, CDR3 protein. A D gene is named only where the DNA matches it firmly. Expanded clones are given a class, and other clones once, few, many or no size at all.

J gene: TRBJ2-7; clone size: .; V gene: TRBV6-1; D gene: TRBD2; CDR3 DNA: TGTGCCAGCAGTGAATACCGGACTAGCGGGAGCTACGAGCAGTACTTC; CDR3 protein: CASSEYRTSGSYEQYF
J gene: TRBJ2-1; clone size: .; V gene: TRBV6-5; D gene: TRBD2; CDR3 DNA: TGTGCCAGCAGTTACGGGTGGGAGGGCCTCTACAATGAGCAGTTCTTC; CDR3 protein: CASSYGWEGLYNEQFF
J gene: TRBJ2-7; clone size: .; V gene: TRBV13; D gene: TRBD2; CDR3 DNA: TGTGCCAGCAGCTTAGGGACTAGCGGGATTACCGAGCAGTACTTC; CDR3 protein: CASSLGTSGITEQYF
J gene: TRBJ2-5; clone size: .; V gene: TRBV18; D gene: .; CDR3 DNA: TGTGCCAGCTCACCAGGAGGCCTGGAGACCCAGTACTTC; CDR3 protein: CASSPGGLETQYF
J gene: TRBJ2-7; clone size: .; V gene: TRBV7-8; D gene: TRBD1; CDR3 DNA: TGTGCCAGCAGCTCGTGGGGACAGGGGGCCTACGAGCAGTACTTC; CDR3 protein: CASSSWGQGAYEQYF
J gene: TRBJ1-2; clone size: few; V gene: TRBV30; D gene: TRBD1; CDR3 DNA: TGTGCCTGGAGTGTACAGGGGGTACAGCGCTATGGCTACACCTTC; CDR3 protein: CAWSVQGVQRYGYTF
J gene: TRBJ2-7; clone size: .; V gene: TRBV6-5; D gene: .; CDR3 DNA: TGTGCCAGCAGTTACTCCCTGTATGACGAGCAGTACTTC; CDR3 protein: CASSYSLYDEQYF
J gene: TRBJ2-7; clone size: .; V gene: TRBV27; D gene: .; CDR3 DNA: TGTGCCAGCAGTTACCGGGACTCTCCTTTCGAGCAGTACTTC; CDR3 protein: CASSYRDSPFEQYF
J gene: TRBJ1-3; clone size: few; V gene: TRBV5-1; D gene: TRBD1; CDR3 DNA: TGCGCCAGCAGCTTGGAGGGACAGCCTTACTCTGGAAACACCATATATTTT; CDR3 protein: CASSLEGQPYSGNTIYF
J gene: TRBJ1-1; clone size: .; V gene: TRBV27; D gene: TRBD1; CDR3 DNA: TGTGCCAGCAGCCAACAACAGGGGGCGCCGGGCACTGAAGCTTTCTTT; CDR3 protein: CASSQQQGAPGTEAFF
J gene: TRBJ1-2; clone size: once; V gene: TRBV9; D gene: TRBD1; CDR3 DNA: TGTGCCAGCAGCCAAAAACAGGGGGCCTATGGCTACACCTTC; CDR3 protein: CASSQKQGAYGYTF
J gene: TRBJ2-7; clone size: .; V gene: TRBV5-4; D gene: TRBD1; CDR3 DNA: TGTGCCAGCGCGTTCCAGGGGGCCTACTACGAGCAGTACTTC; CDR3 protein: CASAFQGAYYEQYF
J gene: TRBJ1-6; clone size: few; V gene: TRBV27; D gene: TRBD1; CDR3 DNA: TGTGCCAGCCGACAGGGGTCCTATAATTCACCCCTCCACTTT; CDR3 protein: CASRQGSYNSPLHF
J gene: TRBJ2-7; clone size: .; V gene: TRBV14; D gene: TRBD1; CDR3 DNA: TGTGCCAGCAGCCAAAACATTGGGACAGGGTACCACGAGCAGTACTTC; CDR3 protein: CASSQNIGTGYHEQYF
J gene: TRBJ2-1; clone size: .; V gene: TRBV7-9; D gene: .; CDR3 DNA: TGTGCCAGCAGTCCCGGGGAGCAGTTCTTC; CDR3 protein: CASSPGEQFF
J gene: TRBJ2-3; clone size: .; V gene: TRBV9; D gene: TRBD2; CDR3 DNA: TGTGCCAGCAGCGCGAGCGGGAGTTCCGATACGCAGTATTTT; CDR3 protein: CASSASGSSDTQYF
J gene: TRBJ2-7; clone size: .; V gene: TRBV6-5; D gene: .; CDR3 DNA: TGTGCCAGCAGTTATGGCAGGGCGAACTACGAGCAGTACTTC; CDR3 protein: CASSYGRANYEQYF